The clone carrying this T cell receptor beta chain was found a few times. Its antigen is not known. This specimen belongs to a study of graft-versus-host responses after intestinal transplantation. Study-level findings and limits: Some GvH clones were seen earlier in gut or blood, suggesting intestinal origin. Declines in HvG clones occurring early post-transplant were associated with peak circulating GvH clone levels.

Measured with immunoSEQ multiplex PCR; TCRdb has only the in-frame clones, and not every one. The sample has about 70,000 clones; about 94% are singletons. Germline CDR1 reads SGHRS; CDR2 reads YFSETQ. The CDR3 loop spans 15 amino acids. V was trimmed by 0 bases and J by 1 base, leaving 8 bases between them. V is TRBV5-1 and J is TRBJ2-1, with D tentatively TRBD1 (6 bases). The sequenced sample was unstimulated CD8+ T cells sorted from spleen or lymph node cells, obtained before intestinal transplant. The clonotype originates from a human donor who received an intestinal transplant. CDR3 DNA: TGCGCCAGCAGCTTGGGGGGGACATCCTACAATGAGCAGTTCTTC. It is translated as CASSLGGTSYNEQFF.